This TCR beta chain was sequenced during a study of cytomegalovirus exposure and HLA in healthy donors. Primers for the PCR totalled 60 Vbeta and 13 Jbeta. TCRdb keeps only in-frame clones here, not all; method: immunoSEQ multiplex PCR. The sample records around 150,000 clones, 63% being singletons. The CDR3 is 14 residues long. The germline gives CDR1 MNHEY, CDR2 SVGAGI. Germline trimming cut 5 bases from V and 4 bases from J; bases unmatched to any gene: 7. Of note for this clone: Its antigen is unidentified.

Study outcomes and limitations: A classifier reportedly called cytomegalovirus status with high sensitivity and specificity.

This TCR was sampled from an older woman in good health and CMV-seropositive. The rearrangement links TRBV6-5 to TRBJ1-2; 7 bases match TRBD1. The sequenced sample consisted of PBMCs. The CDR3 region has the DNA TGTGCCAGCAGTCGACAGGGAATACCCTATGGCTACACCTTC. It encodes CASSRQGIPYGYTF.